These 20 T cell receptor beta chains came from one sample sequenced in a study of cytomegalovirus exposure and HLA in healthy donors. Use of 60 Vbeta and 13 Jbeta primers characterized the PCR. The method was immunoSEQ multiplex PCR; TCRdb's version includes in-frame clones alone and lacks a portion of them. The sample holds 180,000 or so clones, roughly 85% seen once. The sample consisted of PBMCs. Source of these receptors: a man aged 18-30 years in good health and CMV-seropositive.

This rearrangement joins TRBV4-2 to TRBJ2-6; D is possibly TRBD2 (6 bases). CDR1 is LGHNA, CDR2 YNFKEQ, per germline. The V end lost 4 bases, the J end lost 0 bases, and 13 bases lay between the germline ends. This CDR3 contains 17 residues. CDR3 sequence (DNA): TGTGCCAGCAGCCCCCGGGACTCAAGCTCTGGGGCCAACGTCCTGACTTTC. It codes for CASSPRDSSSGANVLTF.

The rearrangement joins TRBV18 to TRBJ2-5; 8 nucleotides match TRBD2. The DNA end is more similar to TRBJ2-7, so the J call may be wrong. The CDR3 length is 15 residues. In germline, CDR1 is KGHSH, CDR2 LQKENI. CDR3 loop: CASSPLGSGAYEQYF. The CDR3 nucleotides are TGTGCCAGCTCACCACTGGGTAGCGGGGCCTACGAGCAGTACTTC.

About this clone: The junction departs from the called germline gene at one end, perhaps through a read error. This specimen includes other DNA sequences encoding the same CDR3. The chain links TRBV5-4 to TRBJ1-1, with 9 bases that match TRBD1. Germline V CDR1 and CDR2: SGHNT, YYREEE (reference sequence). The CDR3 has 13 residues. The DNA of the CDR3 is TGTGCCAGCAGCATCGGGACAGGGTTTGAAGCCTTCTTT. It encodes CASSIGTGFEAFF.

V gene TRBV6-1 combines with J gene TRBJ2-1; D uncertain. Between the trimmed V and J ends, which lost 3 bases and 8 bases, there was a span of 5 bases. The CDR3 loop spans 11 amino acids. CDR1 is MNHNS, CDR2 SASEGT, per germline. The CDR3 region is CASSERDEQFF. The CDR3 bases are TGTGCCAGCAGTGAGCGCGATGAGCAGTTCTTC.

The V and J genes are TRBV4-2 and TRBJ2-2; 12 positions match TRBD2. The germline gives CDR1 LGHNA, CDR2 YNFKEQ. The CDR3 consists of 16 residues. V dropped 3 bases and J dropped 3; count of bases not matched to a gene: 2. DNA of the CDR3: TGTGCCAGCAGCCACCGACTAGCGGGGGACACCGGGGAGCTGTTTTTT. It specifies CASSHRLAGDTGELFF.

The chain couples TRBV4-1 to TRBJ1-1, with D perhaps TRBD1 (6 bases). V lost 5 bases to trimming and J lost 6 bases, with 25 bases between them. The CDR3 sequence is 17 residues long. Per germline, CDR1 MGHRA and CDR2 YSYEKL. The CDR3 sequence is CASSFRDKGPVGAEAFF. The CDR3 DNA sequence: TGCGCCAGCAGCTTCCGGGACAAAGGACCCGTTGGGGCTGAAGCTTTCTTT.

In this sample, this clone turned up a few times. The V and J genes are TRBV19 and TRBJ1-5; 7 bases map to TRBD1. Germline CDR1 and CDR2: LNHDA and SQIVND (reference sequence). Losses at the gene ends were 3 bases for V and 6 bases for J; bases not matched to a gene: 11. The CDR3 extends over 16 amino acids. The CDR3 DNA is TGTGCCAGTAGTATGGTTGGCAGGGGGGAGGCTCAGCCCCAGCATTTT. Residues: CASSMVGRGEAQPQHF.

J is TRBJ1-5 and V is TRBV7-6; the D is unclear. The length of the CDR3 is 15 residues. V lost 1 base and J 3 bases, leaving 10 bases between the germline ends. Germline V gene lookup returns CDR1 SGHVS and CDR2 FNYEAQ. Here the CDR3 DNA reads TGTGCCAGCAGCTTAGGGCCGGGTTCCAATCAGCCCCAGCATTTT. Protein sequence: CASSLGPGSNQPQHF.

This chain uses TRBV27 with TRBJ1-3; D ambiguous. CDR3 size: 13 residues. V lost 7 bases and J 0 bases, leaving 7 bases between the germline ends. Germline V gene data show CDR1 as MNHEY and CDR2 as SMNVEV (reference sequence). The CDR3 DNA reads TGTGCCAGCAAACAGCTCTCTGGAAACACCATATATTTT. Its translation is CASKQLSGNTIYF.

This chain joins TRBV27 and TRBJ2-3, with 11 bases matching TRBD1. The CDR3 extends over 14 amino acids. Trimming cost V 6 bases and J 6 bases; bases outside gene matches: 5. Per the germline V gene, CDR1 is MNHEY and CDR2 is SMNVEV (reference sequence). The CDR3 loop reads CASRGQGASDTQYF. CDR3 nucleotide sequence: TGTGCCAGCAGAGGACAGGGGGCGTCCGATACGCAGTATTTT.

The chain uses TRBV29-1 and TRBJ2-3; 8 bases are shared with TRBD2. Unmatched junction bases numbered 11, after V lost 5 bases and J lost 4 bases. The germline gives CDR1 SQVTM, CDR2 ANQGSEA. The CDR3 loop spans 15 amino acids. DNA of the CDR3: TGCAGCGTTCCTAAATTGGGACTAGGAGCAGATACGCAGTATTTT. This sequence encodes CSVPKLGLGADTQYF.

This clone occurred once. The chain is built from TRBV30 and TRBJ1-2; D is undetermined. Germline V gene data show CDR1 as GTSNPN and CDR2 as SVGIG (reference sequence). The CDR3 covers 16 residues. V dropped 3 bases and J dropped 2 bases, with 19 bases sitting between them. Here the CDR3 reads CAWSAHLAGLNYGYTF. CDR3 DNA: TGTGCCTGGAGCGCGCATCTGGCGGGTCTAAACTATGGCTACACCTTC.

The chain couples TRBV7-8 to TRBJ1-1; no firm D call. This CDR3 has 14 amino acids. V was trimmed by 4 bases and J by 4 bases, leaving 13 bases between them. The germline V gene has CDR1 SGHVS and CDR2 FQNEAQ. As DNA, the CDR3 is TGTGCCAGCAGCTCAGTTGACTTGGGCACTGAAGCTTTCTTT. Translated, it gives CASSSVDLGTEAFF.

This chain uses TRBV19 with TRBJ2-3, with 8 positions matching TRBD1. CDR3 length equals 12 residues. The J segment lost 7 bases and the V segment lost 8 bases, leaving 5 bases of the junction unmatched. Germline assignment: CDR1 LNHDA and CDR2 SQIVND (reference sequence). CDR3 residues: CASGQGEYTQYF. CDR3 coding DNA: TGTGCCAGTGGACAGGGTGAATATACGCAGTATTTT.

This clone was picked up one time. In DNA form, the CDR3 reads TGTGCCAGCAGCCCGTTGGGGACACTAGGTTTCTCTAGCGGGGACACAGATACGCAGTATTTT. Translation gives CASSPLGTLGFSSGDTDTQYF. The chain couples TRBV13 to TRBJ2-3, with 9 bases lining up with TRBD2. V trimming: 5 bases; J trimming: 2 bases; junction bases outside the gene matches: 23. CDR1 and CDR2 from the germline V gene are PRHDT and FYEKMQ (reference sequence). The CDR3 is made up of 21 amino acids.

The CDR3 bases are TGCGCCAGCAACCGGGACAGTTACAATGAGCAGTTCTTC. Translation: CASNRDSYNEQFF. The chain uses TRBV5-1 and TRBJ2-1; 7 bases align to TRBD1. Trimming took 6 bases from V and 4 from J; bases not matched to a gene: 4. This CDR3 comprises 13 residues. The germline V gene has CDR1 SGHRS and CDR2 YFSETQ.

The rearrangement uses TRBV27 and TRBJ1-4, with a tentative D call TRBD1 (5 bases). CDR3 length equals 16 residues. CDR1 and CDR2 (germline): MNHEY, SMNVEV (reference sequence). The V end lost 4 bases, the J end lost 8 bases, and 20 bases lay between the germline ends. For the CDR3, the DNA is TGTGCCAGCAGTTCGGGTGTAAGGCAGGGTCGCGAAAAACTGTTTTTT. The encoded protein is CASSSGVRQGREKLFF.

The chain links TRBV6-1 to TRBJ1-6, with D possibly matching TRBD1 (5 bases). This CDR3 contains 15 residues. The V gene lost 0 bases and the J gene lost 10 bases, with 13 bases spanning the gap. Germline lookup yields CDR1 MNHNS and CDR2 SASEGT. CDR3 bases: TGTGCCAGCAGTGAAGCGGGCAGGGCTCGATCACCCCTCCACTTT. It yields the protein CASSEAGRARSPLHF.

The V and J genes are TRBV30 and TRBJ2-3, with 9 bases fitting TRBD2. V dropped 0 bases and J dropped 4; count of bases not matched to a gene: 8. Per germline, CDR1 GTSNPN and CDR2 SVGIG (reference sequence). The CDR3 runs 16 residues. The CDR3 DNA sequence: TGTGCCTGGAGTGTATTTGTAGCGGGGGCCCCAGATACGCAGTATTTT. The encoded protein is CAWSVFVAGAPDTQYF. Complete variable domain (other parts from reference TRBV30 and TRBJ2-3): SQTIHQWPATLVQPVGSPLSLECTVEGTSNPNLYWYRQAAGRGLQLLFYSVGIGQISSEVPQNLSASRPQDRQFILSSKKLLLSDSGFYLCAWSVFVAGAPDTQYFGPGTRLTVL.

This clone was detected only once. The chain joins TRBV19 to TRBJ2-3; D not certain. Germline V gene lookup returns CDR1 LNHDA and CDR2 SQIVND (reference sequence). V lost 8 bases to trimming and J lost 3 bases, with 12 bases between them. This CDR3 spans 13 amino acids. In DNA, the CDR3 is TGTGCCAGTGGCCTCCGTACAACAGATACGCAGTATTTT. Its translation: CASGLRTTDTQYF.